The 11 T cell receptor beta chains below all came from one sample that was sequenced in a study of PD-L1 blockade in urothelial cancer (dated by TCRdb to between 2016 and 2019). Libraries were built with the immunoSEQ multiplex PCR assay. TCRdb re-hosts the immuneACCESS table, in-frame sequences only. Its copies lack some clones; in the studies checked, an unresolved V gene accounts for under half of them, and the cause for the rest is not known. Across this sample there are 80,000 to 95,000 clones, with roughly 85% seen only once. Of the sample, roughly 8% is held by the ten largest clones. The sample's time point label, in plain terms: peripheral blood 6 weeks after treatment start. The specimen comprised PBMCs, sampled around atezolizumab (anti-PD-L1) treatment. These receptors were taken from a man aged 70 or older with urothelial cancer.

The chain has TRBV11-1 and TRBJ2-7; possibly TRBD1 for D (6 bases). CDR1 SGHAT and CDR2 FQDESV come from the germline V gene (reference sequence). This CDR3 has 14 residues. V shed 5 bases and J shed 2 bases, with 13 bases lying between them. Here the CDR3 reads CASSPTDSPYEQYF. CDR3 bases: TGTGCCAGCAGCCCTACGGACAGCCCCTACGAGCAGTACTTC.

The V gene is TRBV15, the J gene TRBJ1-4; TRBD1 agrees at 7 bases. V dropped 5 bases and J dropped 7; count of bases not matched to a gene: 7. CDR3 size: 14 residues. Germline V gene data show CDR1 as LNHNV and CDR2 as YYDKDF (reference sequence). CDR3 nucleotides: TGTGCCACCAGCGAGGGGGCCTCTAGTGAAAAACTGTTTTTT. Translating gives CATSEGASSEKLFF.

The V and J genes are TRBV6-5 and TRBJ2-7; 8 bases line up with TRBD1. The CDR3 totals 13 residues. V was clipped by 5 bases and J by 3 bases; unmatched bases: 3. CDR1 is MNHEY and CDR2 is SVGAGI in the germline V gene. The CDR3 nucleotides read TGTGCCAGCAGTCGGGACAGGAGCTACGAGCAGTACTTC. Amino acid sequence: CASSRDRSYEQYF.

The chain links TRBV5-1 to TRBJ1-6; TRBD1 agrees at 7 bases. Germline V lookup: CDR1 SGHRS, CDR2 YFSETQ. The trim removed 0 bases at V and 16 bases at J, leaving 10 bases unmatched. CDR3 length equals 14 residues. The CDR3 DNA sequence: TGCGCCAGCAGCTTGGGGGTCCCGGGACAGAGTCTCCACTTT. Translated, it gives CASSLGVPGQSLHF. Filled out from reference TRBV5-1 and TRBJ1-6, the complete variable domain reads KAGVTQTPRYLIKTRGQQVTLSCSPISGHRSVSWYQQTPGQGLQFLFEYFSETQRNKGNFPGRFSGRQFSNSRSEMNVSTLELGDSALYLCASSLGVPGQSLHFGNGTRLTVT.

V usage is TRBV10-3 and J usage is TRBJ2-3; TRBD2 matches 10 bases. V dropped 8 bases and J dropped 0; count of bases not matched to a gene: 11. This CDR3 has 17 amino acids. Germline V gene sequence: CDR1 ENHRY, CDR2 SYGVKD. The CDR3 region is CAISPSGRAPSTDTQYF. The CDR3 DNA sequence: TGTGCCATCTCCCCCAGCGGGAGGGCCCCTAGCACAGATACGCAGTATTTT.

This clone has only a few counts. The chain recombines TRBV10-3 with TRBJ1-6, with 9 bases aligning to TRBD1. This CDR3 spans 16 amino acids. Losses at the gene ends were 0 bases for V and 5 bases for J; bases not matched to a gene: 2. Germline assignment: CDR1 ENHRY and CDR2 SYGVKD. The CDR3 sequence is CAISESGQGDNSPLHF. CDR3 nucleotide sequence: TGTGCCATCAGTGAGTCGGGACAGGGTGATAATTCACCCCTCCACTTT.

The chain carries TRBV5-1 and TRBJ2-2; 7 bases match TRBD1. The CDR3 has 15 amino acids. CDR1 and CDR2 (germline): SGHRS, YFSETQ. V lost 4 bases to trimming and J lost 1 base; unmatched junction nucleotides: 4. The CDR3 is CASSTRTGNTGELFF. The CDR3 DNA reads TGCGCCAGCAGCACGCGGACAGGGAACACCGGGGAGCTGTTTTTT.

The gene calls are TRBV4-1 and TRBJ1-3, with D perhaps matching TRBD1 (5 bases). There are 19 residues in the CDR3. Trimming pared 1 base from V and 1 base from J, leaving 20 bases between. Germline CDR1 and CDR2: MGHRA and YSYEKL. CDR3 DNA sequence: TGCGCCAGCAGCCAAGTCGGGACGGGGGGTACAAGGTCTGGAAACACCATATATTTT. Translation: CASSQVGTGGTRSGNTIYF.

The V and J genes are TRBV19 and TRBJ1-5, with D possibly TRBD1 on 6 matching bases. V was trimmed by 1 base and J by 9 bases, leaving 16 bases between them. The CDR3 runs to 15 residues. Germline V gene lookup returns CDR1 LNHDA and CDR2 SQIVND (reference sequence). CDR3 bases: TGTGCCAGTAGTATAGCGGCAGGGGAGCGGGGGCCCCAGCATTTT. It translates to CASSIAAGERGPQHF.

In this sample, this clone turned up a few times. The V gene is TRBV6-6, the J gene TRBJ1-6, with TRBD1 as a possible D gene (5 bases). This CDR3 spans 14 amino acids. Trimming removed 6 bases at V and 10 bases at J, with 16 bases between. The germline V gene has CDR1 MNHNY and CDR2 SVGAGI (reference sequence). CDR3 sequence reads: CASSQSRVVSPLHF. CDR3 bases: TGTGCCAGCAGCCAAAGCAGGGTGGTGTCACCCCTCCACTTT.

This rearrangement joins TRBV19 to TRBJ2-3; tentatively, D is TRBD1 (5 bases). This CDR3 spans 13 amino acids. Germline V CDR1 and CDR2: LNHDA, SQIVND (reference sequence). Trimming removed 5 bases from V and 3 bases from J, with 9 bases in between. CDR3 in amino acids: CASSFRVTDTQYF. In nucleotides, the CDR3 is TGTGCCAGTAGTTTCAGGGTGACAGATACGCAGTATTTT.